What follows are 18 T cell receptor beta chains derived from one specimen sequenced in a study of T-cell memory formation after mild COVID-19. TCRdb itself ran the 5' RACE reads through MiXCR, one entry per CDR3 protein. The sample lists about 410,000 distinct CDR3 sequences, 18% occurring once. Sequencing used PBMCs or a T cell subset sorted from them (not recorded which). All receptors derive from a man younger than 35 who had mild COVID-19 (a few samples of this study predate the infection). Cell type and time point are not known.

The rearrangement joins TRBV27 to TRBJ2-1; 13 nucleotides match TRBD2. The V gene's germline CDR1 is MNHEY and CDR2 SMNVEV (reference sequence). This CDR3 spans 16 amino acids. J lost 6 bases, V lost 7 bases, and 9 bases had no gene match. CDR3 sequence: CASNSILAGGLNEQFF. CDR3 DNA: TGTGCCAGCAACTCCATACTAGCGGGGGGGCTCAATGAGCAGTTCTTC.

This clonotype showed up just a few times. The chain recombines TRBV6-2 or TRBV6-3 with TRBJ2-3; no firm D call. CDR1 is MNHEY, CDR2 SVGEGT, per germline. The CDR3 runs 13 residues. Trimming removed 3 bases from V and 4 bases from J, with 8 bases in between. The CDR3 spells CASSYRGPDTQYF. CDR3 nucleotide sequence: TGTGCCAGCAGTTATCGAGGTCCAGATACGCAGTATTTT.

This clonotype was recorded at least ten times. In DNA form, the CDR3 reads TGTGCCAGCAGTTTTGCTGGGGACGGGGATGAGCAGTTCTTC. Residues: CASSFAGDGDEQFF. V is TRBV28 and J is TRBJ2-1, with D perhaps matching TRBD1 or TRBD2 (5 bases each). CDR1 and CDR2 (germline): MDHEN, SYDVKM. V lost 3 bases, J lost 8 bases, and 14 bases lay in between. The CDR3 contains 14 residues.

The rearrangement joins TRBV7-9 to TRBJ1-1; D gene unclear. The CDR3 spans 14 residues. Trimming pared 2 bases from V and 6 bases from J, leaving 13 bases between. CDR1 is SEHNR, CDR2 FQNEAQ, per germline (reference sequence). As DNA, the CDR3 is TGTGCCAGCAGCTTAATTAGGCTTAACCCTGAAGCTTTCTTT. Protein: CASSLIRLNPEAFF.

DNA for the CDR3: TGCGCCAGCAGCTTGGGATCCACGAACACTGAAGCTTTCTTT. Translated: CASSLGSTNTEAFF. This chain joins TRBV5-1 and TRBJ1-1; no clear D gene. Looked up from germline, CDR1 is SGHRS and CDR2 is YFSETQ. The CDR3 covers 14 residues. Trimming shortened V by 0 bases and J by 1 base, and 7 bases separated the two germline ends.

This clonotype was counted a few times. The genes are TRBV7-3 and TRBJ2-5; D is undetermined. The V gene lost 5 bases and the J gene lost 7 bases, with 14 bases spanning the gap. Looked up from germline, CDR1 is SGHTA and CDR2 is FQGTGA. The CDR3 has 13 residues. The DNA of the CDR3 is TGTGCCAGCAGCGCCGATCAGTCAGGGACCCAGTACTTC. Translating gives CASSADQSGTQYF.

This clonotype was seen ten or more times. V and J are TRBV7-2 and TRBJ2-3; D might be TRBD2 (5 bases). V shed 6 bases and J shed 9 bases, with 16 bases lying between them. The CDR3 length is 13 residues. Germline CDR1 and CDR2: SGHTA and FQGNSA. The CDR3 sequence is CASRTARGGTQYF. As DNA, the CDR3 is TGTGCCAGCAGGACGGCCCGTGGAGGCACGCAGTATTTT.

The chain has TRBV12-3 or TRBV12-4 and TRBJ1-3; D remains unclear. The CDR3 extends over 15 amino acids. V lost 3 bases to trimming and J lost 0 bases, with 9 bases between them. The DNA of the CDR3 is TGTGCCAGCAGTTTGGAGGGTTTCTCTGGAAACACCATATATTTT. Its protein product is CASSLEGFSGNTIYF.

This clonotype was found many times. CDR3 nucleotides: TGTGCCAGCAGCCGACAGTCAGGGGGCGATGGCTACACCTTC. Translated, it gives CASSRQSGGDGYTF. The chain combines TRBV7-8 with TRBJ1-2; 8 bases are shared with TRBD1. V was pared by 5 bases and J by 6 bases, with 8 bases of the junction left unmatched. Germline CDR1 reads SGHVS; CDR2 reads FQNEAQ. This CDR3 comprises 14 residues.

This clonotype was seen a handful of times. The rearrangement joins TRBV4-3 to TRBJ1-5; D remains unclear. The germline gives CDR1 LGHNA, CDR2 YSLEER. Trimming left V 4 bases short and J 3 bases short, with 13 bases between. This CDR3 region has 15 residues. CDR3 protein: CASSPGLPLNQPQHF. The CDR3 DNA follows: TGCGCCAGCAGCCCGGGGTTACCCCTCAATCAGCCCCAGCATTTT.

The chain has TRBV5-1 and TRBJ1-2; D is unclear. The V end was cut by 4 bases, the J end by 8 bases, with 12 bases between. In germline, CDR1 is SGHRS, CDR2 YFSETQ. This CDR3 spans 12 amino acids. The CDR3, as DNA: TGCGCCAGCAGCCCGAACACGGAGGGCTACACCTTC. Translating gives CASSPNTEGYTF. The full variable domain, in which reference TRBV5-1 and TRBJ1-2 provide the parts outside the CDR3, is KAGVTQTPRYLIKTRGQQVTLSCSPISGHRSVSWYQQTPGQGLQFLFEYFSETQRNKGNFPGRFSGRQFSNSRSEMNVSTLELGDSALYLCASSPNTEGYTFGSGTRLTVV.

This chain joins TRBV7-2 and TRBJ2-1; D uncertain. Trimming removed 5 bases from V and 13 bases from J, with 12 bases in between. The CDR3 totals 11 residues. Germline V gene data show CDR1 as SGHTA and CDR2 as FQGNSA. The CDR3 nucleotides read TGTGCCAGCAGCGCCGCGATGCACCAGTTCTTC. Its translation is CASSAAMHQFF.

The V call is TRBV11-3, the J call TRBJ2-1; D may be TRBD1 or TRBD2 (5 bases each). The germline CDR1 and CDR2 sequences are SGHNT and YENEEA. This CDR3 has 15 amino acids. V was pared by 4 bases and J by 6 bases, with 16 bases between. The CDR3 DNA reads TGTGCCAGCAGCTCACCGGGGCCCGCACCCAATGAGCAGTTCTTC. Its translation: CASSSPGPAPNEQFF.

The J gene is TRBJ2-3, the V gene TRBV6-4; possibly TRBD1 for D (5 bases). CDR3 size: 13 residues. Trimming took off 3 bases at V and 3 bases at J, with 7 bases between the two ends. Germline assignment: CDR1 MRHNA and CDR2 SNTAGT. The CDR3 loop reads CASSEQETDTQYF. The CDR3 DNA follows: TGTGCCAGCAGTGAACAGGAAACAGATACGCAGTATTTT.

The chain is built from TRBV4-1 and TRBJ1-3; D uncertain. Trimming removed 7 bases at V and 0 bases at J, with 4 bases between. CDR1 is MGHRA, CDR2 YSYEKL, per germline. The CDR3 covers 12 residues. The CDR3 nucleotides are TGCGCCAGCAAGGGCTCTGGAAACACCATATATTTT. Its protein product is CASKGSGNTIYF.

As concerns this clonotype: This may be a read error: a much more frequent sequence differs by one nucleotide. V usage is TRBV20-1 and J usage is TRBJ1-6; tentatively, D is TRBD1 (6 bases). The germline V gene encodes CDR1 DFQATT and CDR2 SNEGSKA (reference sequence). V lost 4 bases and J lost 10, with 20 bases in between. This CDR3 is 15 amino acids long. The DNA of the CDR3 is TGCAGTGCTAACCGAGCCGGGACATGGAGATCACCCCTCCACTTT. Protein product: CSANRAGTWRSPLHF.

This chain uses TRBV12-5 with TRBJ2-3, with 14 bases lining up with TRBD2. CDR1 LGHNT and CDR2 FRNRAP come from the germline V gene. V trimming: 3 bases; J trimming: 0 bases; junction bases outside the gene matches: 5. CDR3 length equals 18 residues. Written as DNA, the CDR3 is TGTGCTAGTGGTTTTCGGACTAGCGGGGGGCCTAGCACAGATACGCAGTATTTT. Amino acids: CASGFRTSGGPSTDTQYF.

V gene TRBV5-1 combines with J gene TRBJ1-2; a weak D match, TRBD1 (5 bases). Trimming pared 4 bases from V and 2 bases from J, leaving 9 bases between. The CDR3 runs 13 residues. Germline V gives CDR1 SGHRS, CDR2 YFSETQ. CDR3 in DNA: TGCGCCAGCAGCCGGGGCCCGAACTATGGCTACACCTTC. Protein: CASSRGPNYGYTF. Filled out from reference TRBV5-1 and TRBJ1-2, the complete variable domain reads KAGVTQTPRYLIKTRGQQVTLSCSPISGHRSVSWYQQTPGQGLQFLFEYFSETQRNKGNFPGRFSGRQFSNSRSEMNVSTLELGDSALYLCASSRGPNYGYTFGSGTRLTVV.